The clone carrying this TCR beta chain was observed at least ten times. After removal of 1 base from V and 10 bases from J, the junction contained 7 bases not matched to a gene. The length of the CDR3 is 14 residues. Germline CDR1 SGHRS, CDR2 YFSETQ. TCRdb reprocessed the RT-PCR reads via MiXCR and lists one record per CDR3 protein. The repertoire includes about 680,000 distinct CDR3 sequences, approximately 15% of them detected once, and about 3.6% sits in the top ten. V usage is TRBV5-1 and J usage is TRBJ2-1, with TRBD2 matching 8 bases. The specimen sequenced was memory CD4+ T cells from blood. The TCR was taken from a female donor in good health, serving as a healthy control. CDR3 amino acids: CASSLTSGVTEQFF. DNA for the CDR3: TGCGCCAGCAGCTTGACTAGCGGAGTGACCGAGCAGTTCTTC.